Here is one T cell receptor (beta chain) with its context. Its antigen is not identified. These data come from a study of CXCR3-negative and CXCR3-positive naive CD8 T cells. Broader study findings: Naive cells used TRBV-TRBJ genes in much the same way whether CXCR3-negative or CXCR3-positive; memory cells did not. Naive cells positive for CXCR3 carried more hydrophobic TRB CDR3s than CXCR3-negative ones.

In preparing the TRB cDNA libraries, 5' RACE with UMI labels was used. With the 5' RACE reads reprocessed, TCRdb shows one record per CDR3 protein and no DNA. The sample totals more than 80,000 distinct CDR3 sequences. Germline V gene sequence: CDR1 SQVTM, CDR2 ANQGSEA. CDR3 length: 14 amino acids. This clonotype originated in a human donor in good health. Some clones in this sample may be carry-over from other donors' samples. The sequencing sample was made of naive CXCR3+ CD8+ T cells from blood. Subset given: CD45RO-CCR7+CD27+CD95- naive CD8+ T cells expressing CXCR3 (TNR3+). This chain joins TRBV29-1 and TRBJ2-1; as DNA is missing, the TRBD2 call by TCRdb cannot be tested. This chain's CDR3 is CSVQTSGVGSEQFF.